Each of the 24 T cell receptor beta chains below was sequenced from the same sample in a study of a mutant IDH1 vaccine in newly diagnosed glioma. Their antigens remain unidentified. Indicated time point: week 35, safety follow-up. The vaccine gave 300 ug of a 20-mer mutant IDH1 peptide subcutaneously per dose. Only in-frame clones appear in the TCRdb table, and some are missing; sequencing was by immunoSEQ multiplex PCR. This sample has 30,000 to 40,000 clones, with approximately 78% found just once. The sequencing here drew on PBMCs, taken from a glioma patient whose treatment included an IDH1 peptide vaccine. These receptors came from a young woman with glioma.

This clone was recorded once. The chain joins TRBV30 to TRBJ1-1; TRBD1 matches at 12 bases. The J segment lost 6 bases and the V segment lost 4 bases, leaving 6 bases of the junction unmatched. The length of the CDR3 is 14 residues. Per germline, CDR1 GTSNPN and CDR2 SVGIG (reference sequence). CDR3 amino acids: CAWTPGQGASEAFF. DNA of the CDR3: TGTGCCTGGACTCCGGGACAGGGGGCTTCTGAAGCTTTCTTT.

The rearrangement uses TRBV23-1 and TRBJ1-5, with D perhaps matching TRBD1 (5 bases). TRBV23-1 is identified as an open reading frame with a role that is uncertain. Trimming shortened V by 11 bases and J by 5 bases, and 28 bases separated the two germline ends. CDR3 size: 17 residues. CDR3 nucleotides: TGCGCCCGCCCCATCACCGGGACCGGGAAGATAGATCAGCCCCAGCATTTT. Translating it yields CARPITGTGKIDQPQHF.

The CDR3 coding sequence is TGTGCCAGCAGTGAAAGGGGGACTTCCTCCTACGAGCAGTACTTC. This translates into CASSERGTSSYEQYF. V usage is TRBV2 and J usage is TRBJ2-7, with D perhaps being TRBD1 or TRBD2 (6 bases each). CDR3 length: 15 residues. Between the trimmed V and J ends, which lost 2 bases and 0 bases, there was a span of 11 bases. Germline V gives CDR1 SNHLY, CDR2 FYNNEI.

The rearrangement links TRBV27 to TRBJ2-7; the D call may be TRBD1 or TRBD2 (6 bases each). The CDR3 has 15 amino acids. V shed 0 bases and J shed 1 base, with 10 bases lying between them. Per the germline V gene, CDR1 is MNHEY and CDR2 is SMNVEV (reference sequence). CDR3 coding DNA: TGTGCCAGCAGTTTATCCGGGGGCCTTTCCTACGAGCAGTACTTC. It translates to CASSLSGGLSYEQYF.

This chain connects TRBV6-1 to TRBJ1-1; no clear D. CDR1 is MNHNS, CDR2 SASEGT, per germline. The CDR3 covers 11 residues. V was pared by 6 bases and J by 10 bases, with 12 bases between. The DNA for the CDR3 is TGTGCCAGCAGGGCGGACCGGGCAGCTTTCTTT. Its protein is CASRADRAAFF.

This rearrangement joins TRBV6-6 to TRBJ1-1; D unclear. The CDR3 sequence is 15 residues long. From germline, CDR1 is MNHNY and CDR2 SVGAGI (reference sequence). The germline V and J ends were trimmed by 4 bases and 5 bases, with 17 bases remaining between them. Here the CDR3 reads CASSSNSLLGTEAFF. CDR3 bases: TGTGCCAGCAGTTCTAATTCTCTTTTGGGGACTGAAGCTTTCTTT.

This sequence joins TRBV27 and TRBJ1-2; TRBD1 matches at 12 bases. CDR1 and CDR2 from the germline V gene are MNHEY and SMNVEV (reference sequence). The V and J ends lost 3 bases and 7 bases, in that order; junction bases with no gene match: 6. This CDR3 region has 15 residues. DNA of the CDR3: TGTGCCAGCAGTTTGACCGGGACAGGGGGCGCTGGCTACACCTTC. Protein: CASSLTGTGGAGYTF.

Sample share makes this clone medium-sized. J is TRBJ1-1 and V is TRBV7-9; D may be TRBD1 (5 bases). V was trimmed by 0 bases and J by 6 bases, leaving 14 bases between them. This CDR3 is 15 amino acids long. The germline V gene has CDR1 SEHNR and CDR2 FQNEAQ (reference sequence). CDR3 sequence (DNA): TGTGCCAGCAGCTTAGCGGGTTGGGGGGGGGCTGAAGCTTTCTTT. This encodes CASSLAGWGGAEAFF.

This chain links TRBV27 with TRBJ2-1; 10 bases match TRBD2. Looked up from germline, CDR1 is MNHEY and CDR2 is SMNVEV (reference sequence). V was pared by 0 bases and J by 3 bases, with 5 bases of the junction left unmatched. There are 17 residues in the CDR3. In DNA form, the CDR3 reads TGTGCCAGCAGTTTATCGGTAGCGGGAGGATTCTACAATGAGCAGTTCTTC. Protein product: CASSLSVAGGFYNEQFF.

The chain recombines TRBV21-1 with TRBJ1-5. TRBV21-1 is marked as a pseudogene. This CDR3 comprises 16 residues. CDR3 amino acids: CASSRGTVPGNQPQHF. The CDR3 bases are TGTGCCAGCAGCAGAGGGACGGTGCCGGGTAATCAGCCCCAGCATTTT.

This clone has more than one count but fewer than ten. The J gene is TRBJ1-4, the V gene TRBV2; unclear D gene. CDR1 and CDR2 from the germline V gene are SNHLY and FYNNEI. The CDR3 covers 11 residues. Deletions cut 4 bases from V and 6 bases from J, with 3 bases between. This chain's CDR3 is CASSAYEKLFF. The CDR3 bases are TGTGCCAGCAGTGCGTATGAAAAACTGTTTTTT.

This clone was recorded a few times. The V gene is TRBV11-2, the J gene TRBJ1-6; maybe TRBD1 (5 bases). With 6 bases removed from V and 5 bases from J, the gap between germline ends came to 11 bases. The CDR3 is 14 amino acids. From germline, CDR1 is SGHAT and CDR2 FQNNGV. The CDR3 coding sequence is TGTGCCAGCAGTCGGGGCTTGAATAATTCACCCCTCCACTTT. Translating it yields CASSRGLNNSPLHF.

Comment on this clone: Sequence at one end of the junction differs from germline and may be a read error. The chain couples TRBV7-7 to TRBJ1-4; possible D gene TRBD1, 6 bases. The CDR3 is made up of 15 amino acids. Germline values: CDR1 SSHAT, CDR2 FNYEAQ (reference sequence). CDR3 coding DNA: TGTGCTAGCAGCCTCTCCAGGGGTGCTAATGAAAAACTGTTTTTT. Protein product: CASSLSRGANEKLFF.

The V call is TRBV2, the J call TRBJ2-1; D may correspond to TRBD1 or TRBD2 (5 bases each). The CDR3 is 15 amino acids. Trimming left V 0 bases short and J 16 bases short, with 22 bases between. Per the germline V gene, CDR1 is SNHLY and CDR2 is FYNNEI. The CDR3 DNA sequence: TGTGCCAGCAGTGAAGCGCTTCGGGGCAGGGAACCAGAATTCTTC. Its protein is CASSEALRGREPEFF.

The chain couples TRBV6-5 to TRBJ2-5; 11 positions agree with TRBD1. V dropped 8 bases and J dropped 4; count of bases not matched to a gene: 9. The CDR3 contains 15 residues. Germline CDR1 reads MNHEY; CDR2 reads SVGAGI. The CDR3 protein is CASSSGTGGVETQYF. The CDR3, as DNA: TGTGCCAGCTCATCCGGGACAGGGGGAGTAGAGACCCAGTACTTC.

The rearrangement uses TRBV29-1 and TRBJ1-1, with TRBD1 matching 7 bases. CDR1 SQVTM and CDR2 ANQGSEA come from the germline V gene. The junction had 8 bases not matched to a gene; V was cut back by 7 bases and J by 3 bases. The CDR3 is 13 residues long. The DNA of the CDR3 is TGCAGCGCCGCACCCAGGGGGTACACTGAAGCTTTCTTT. This gives the protein CSAAPRGYTEAFF.

This chain links TRBV28 with TRBJ2-5; D not certain. Germline V CDR1 and CDR2: MDHEN, SYDVKM. The CDR3 is made up of 16 amino acids. V lost 4 bases to trimming and J lost 2 bases, with 17 bases between them. CDR3 in amino acids: CASSSPFSPNQETQYF. Written as DNA, the CDR3 is TGTGCCAGCAGTTCCCCTTTTTCGCCGAATCAAGAGACCCAGTACTTC. The full variable domain, with the rest looked up from reference TRBV28 and TRBJ2-5, is DVKVTQSSRYLVKRTGEKVFLECVQDMDHENMFWYRQDPGLGLRLIYFSYDVKMKEKGDIPEGYSVSREKKERFSLILESASTNQTSMYLCASSSPFSPNQETQYFGPGTRLLVL.

This clone was seen a handful of times. J is TRBJ1-1 and V is TRBV5-1; D ambiguous. The V gene lost 0 bases and the J gene lost 0 bases, with 6 bases spanning the gap. Germline V gene data show CDR1 as SGHRS and CDR2 as YFSETQ. CDR3 size: 14 residues. CDR3 in DNA: TGCGCCAGCAGCTTGGTCAGCTTGAACACTGAAGCTTTCTTT. This sequence encodes CASSLVSLNTEAFF.

The chain combines TRBV4-1 with TRBJ1-4; D gene unclear. Germline-derived CDR1 and CDR2 are MGHRA and YSYEKL. V was pared by 3 bases and J by 7 bases, with 18 bases between. CDR3 length: 16 amino acids. Here the CDR3 reads CASSHADRMGSEKLFF. In nucleotides, the CDR3 is TGCGCCAGCAGCCATGCTGACCGGATGGGGAGTGAAAAACTGTTTTTT.

The V gene is TRBV2, the J gene TRBJ1-5; D is unclear. CDR1 is SNHLY, CDR2 FYNNEI, per germline. The V end lost 5 bases, the J end lost 0 bases, and 11 bases lay between the germline ends. The CDR3 spans 15 residues. CDR3 DNA sequence: TGTGCCAGCAGTATCGGGATTTATAGCAATCAGCCCCAGCATTTT. Translation gives CASSIGIYSNQPQHF.

V gene TRBV19 combines with J gene TRBJ2-1; 9 nucleotides line up with TRBD2. V was pared by 4 bases and J by 2 bases, with 3 bases of the junction left unmatched. The CDR3 is 15 amino acids. The germline CDR1 and CDR2 sequences are LNHDA and SQIVND (reference sequence). The CDR3, as DNA: TGTGCCAGTAGTAATTTAGCGGGGGCCTACAATGAGCAGTTCTTC. Protein product: CASSNLAGAYNEQFF.

The chain recombines TRBV7-2 with TRBJ1-3, with TRBD1 matching over 10 bases. J was trimmed by 0 bases and V by 6 bases; bases with no gene match: 8. The CDR3 runs 17 residues. Germline assignment: CDR1 SGHTA and CDR2 FQGNSA. CDR3 region: CASRQTGGPYSGNTIYF. CDR3 bases: TGTGCCAGCAGACAGACAGGGGGCCCCTACTCTGGAAACACCATATATTTT.

The chain employs TRBV5-6 and TRBJ1-4; TRBD1 matches 10 bases. V trimming: 5 bases; J trimming: 4 bases; junction bases outside the gene matches: 11. Germline V gene lookup returns CDR1 SGHDT and CDR2 YYEEEE. The CDR3 is made up of 17 amino acids. The CDR3 bases are TGTGCCAGCAGTCAGACAGGGGGCTGGCCGTTTAATGAAAAACTGTTTTTT. Protein sequence: CASSQTGGWPFNEKLFF. The full variable domain, rest sourced from reference TRBV5-6 and TRBJ1-4, is DAGVTQSPTHLIKTRGQQVTLRCSPKSGHDTVSWYQQALGQGPQFIFQYYEEEERQRGNFPDRFSGHQFPNYSSELNVNALLLGDSALYLCASSQTGGWPFNEKLFFGSGTQLSVL.

The V call is TRBV29-1, the J call TRBJ2-7; D perhaps matches TRBD1 (6 bases). There are 13 residues in the CDR3. The germline CDR1 and CDR2 sequences are SQVTM and ANQGSEA. V shed 6 bases and J shed 1 base, with 13 bases lying between them. CDR3 amino acids: CSVGFQGSYEQYF. CDR3 DNA: TGCAGCGTCGGCTTCCAGGGGTCCTACGAGCAGTACTTC.